Listed below are T cell receptor beta chains from one sample, sequenced in a study of cytomegalovirus exposure and HLA in healthy donors. Produced via immunoSEQ multiplex PCR; TCRdb's table is partial and in-frame only. The sample lists some 230,000 clones; 90% to 95% were seen once. Sequencing was carried out using PBMCs. Receptors originate from a woman between 18 and 29 years old in good health and CMV-seronegative. Both conserved end residues are part of each CDR3. D genes are given only for firm matches. A clone size is listed for some rows: how often the clone was seen (once, few, many), or a class if it is expanded.

CDR3aa	CDR3nt	abundance	v_gene	j_gene	d_gene
CASSPKSGGGEQYF	TGTGCCAGCAGCCCGAAGTCAGGGGGAGGCGAGCAGTACTTC	.	TRBV13	TRBJ2-7	.
CAWNEGVWTGELFF	TGTGCCTGGAATGAAGGAGTATGGACCGGGGAGCTGTTTTTT	.	TRBV30	TRBJ2-2	.
CASNRTPGHWDYTF	TGTGCCAGTAACAGGACCCCGGGACATTGGGACTACACCTTC	.	TRBV19	TRBJ1-2	.
CASSLGQTNTGELFF	TGCGCCAGCAGCTTGGGGCAGACGAACACCGGGGAGCTGTTTTTT	once	TRBV5-1	TRBJ2-2	.
CASGTGGMGYTF	TGTGCCTCCGGGACAGGGGGCATGGGCTACACCTTC	.	TRBV28	TRBJ1-2	TRBD1
CASSLEQNTEAFF	TGCGCCAGCAGCTTAGAGCAGAACACTGAAGCTTTCTTT	.	TRBV5-1	TRBJ1-1	.
CASSPKPCGYTF	TGTGCCAGCAGCCCAAAGCCCTGTGGCTACACCTTC	.	TRBV7-8	TRBJ1-2	.
CASSPRLAALNEQFF	TGTGCCAGCAGCCCAAGACTAGCGGCTCTGAATGAGCAGTTCTTC	.	TRBV9	TRBJ2-1	TRBD2
CAWTWEEVTEAFF	TGTGCCTGGACCTGGGAGGAGGTCACTGAAGCTTTCTTT	.	TRBV30	TRBJ1-1	.
CASSSGLAGGEQYF	TGTGCCAGCAGCTCGGGACTAGCGGGAGGCGAGCAGTACTTC	.	TRBV5-4	TRBJ2-7	TRBD2
CASSQSAGGPSLTETQYF	TGTGCCAGCAGCCAGTCGGCGGGAGGGCCTTCACTCACAGAGACCCAGTACTTC	once	TRBV5-4	TRBJ2-5	TRBD2
CASSRTGGTGELFF	TGTGCCAGCAGCAGGACAGGCGGGACCGGGGAGCTGTTTTTT	.	TRBV7-3	TRBJ2-2	TRBD1
CASTPGTDTQYF	TGTGCCAGCACGCCGGGAACAGATACGCAGTATTTT	.	TRBV25-1	TRBJ2-3	.
CAWSPTGLSPLHF	TGTGCCTGGAGTCCTACCGGTCTGTCACCCCTCCACTTT	few	TRBV30	TRBJ1-6	.
CASSLTVNQPQHF	TGTGCCAGCAGTCTGACAGTCAATCAGCCCCAGCATTTT	.	TRBV6-5	TRBJ1-5	.